This T cell receptor (beta chain) was recorded in a study of blood T cell repertoires in COVID-19. Overall study: The United States, Italy and Spain provided the acute and convalescent COVID-19 samples.

Donors of Cohort 3 who recovered were those that had two negative PCRs, clearance, or symptom resolution. CDR3 size: 14 residues. The V gene lost 0 bases and the J gene lost 4 bases, with 10 bases spanning the gap. Germline V gives CDR1 SGHRS, CDR2 YFSETQ. In the original analysis: The assay estimated nucleated cells by amplifying reference gene primers. Assay used: immunoSEQ multiplex PCR; TCRdb lists only in-frame clones, some missing. That table supplies the V and J calls and clone size; D and trimming were determined from the DNA. The sample holds about 200,000 clones, 87% seen once. The V and J genes are TRBV5-1 and TRBJ1-1; perhaps TRBD1 as D (6 bases). Sequencing was carried out using PBMCs or T cells enriched from blood (not recorded which). The TCR sequence derives from a woman aged 25 to 39 who had recovered from COVID-19. CDR3 residues: CASSLEGVLTEAFF. The CDR3 DNA reads TGCGCCAGCAGCTTGGAGGGGGTACTCACTGAAGCTTTCTTT.